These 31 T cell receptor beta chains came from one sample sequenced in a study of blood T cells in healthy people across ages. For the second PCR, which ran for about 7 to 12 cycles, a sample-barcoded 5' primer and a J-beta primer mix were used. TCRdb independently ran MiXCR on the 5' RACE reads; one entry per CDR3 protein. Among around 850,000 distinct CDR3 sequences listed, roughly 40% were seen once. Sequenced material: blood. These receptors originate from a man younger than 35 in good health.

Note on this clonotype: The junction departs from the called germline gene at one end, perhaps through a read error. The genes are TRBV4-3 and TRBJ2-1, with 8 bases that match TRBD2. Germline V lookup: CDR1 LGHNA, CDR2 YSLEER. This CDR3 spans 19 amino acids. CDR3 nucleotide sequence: TGCGCCAGCAGCCGATATCTTCCGGGGGGGACGAGCTCCTACAATGAGCGGTTCTTC. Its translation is CASSRYLPGGTSSYNERFF.

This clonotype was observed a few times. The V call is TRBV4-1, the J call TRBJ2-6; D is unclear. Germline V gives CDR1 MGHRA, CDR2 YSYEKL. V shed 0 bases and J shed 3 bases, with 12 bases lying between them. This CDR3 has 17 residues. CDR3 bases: TGCGCCAGCAGCCAAGAGGTCAAGCTAGGTGGGGCCAACGTCCTGACTTTC. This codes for CASSQEVKLGGANVLTF.

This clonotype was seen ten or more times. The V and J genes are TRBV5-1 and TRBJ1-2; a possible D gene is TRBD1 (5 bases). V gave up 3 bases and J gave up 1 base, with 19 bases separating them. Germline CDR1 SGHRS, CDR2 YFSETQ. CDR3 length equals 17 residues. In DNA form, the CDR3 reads TGCGCCAGCAGCTCAAGCCCGGACGGGGGATATAACTATGGCTACACCTTC. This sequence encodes CASSSSPDGGYNYGYTF.

The CDR3 is CASSLGTVSNTEAFF. CDR3 DNA sequence: TGCGCCAGCAGCTTGGGTACCGTTTCGAACACTGAAGCTTTCTTT. The chain uses TRBV5-1 and TRBJ1-1, with D hard to call. V was trimmed by 0 bases and J by 1 base, leaving 10 bases between them. Looked up from germline, CDR1 is SGHRS and CDR2 is YFSETQ. This CDR3 contains 15 residues.

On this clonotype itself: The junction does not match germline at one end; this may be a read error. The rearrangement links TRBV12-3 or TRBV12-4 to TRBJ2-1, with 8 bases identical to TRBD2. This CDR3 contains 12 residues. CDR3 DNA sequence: TGTGCCGGCAGTTTAGTAGCGGGGGAGCAGTTCTTC. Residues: CAGSLVAGEQFF.

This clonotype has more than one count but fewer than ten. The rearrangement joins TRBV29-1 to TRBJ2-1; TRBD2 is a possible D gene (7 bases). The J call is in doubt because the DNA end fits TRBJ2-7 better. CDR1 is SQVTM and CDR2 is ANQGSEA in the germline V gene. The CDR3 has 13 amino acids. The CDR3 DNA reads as TGCAGCGTGAGAGGGGGGGCACACAATGAGCAGTACTTC. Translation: CSVRGGAHNEQYF.

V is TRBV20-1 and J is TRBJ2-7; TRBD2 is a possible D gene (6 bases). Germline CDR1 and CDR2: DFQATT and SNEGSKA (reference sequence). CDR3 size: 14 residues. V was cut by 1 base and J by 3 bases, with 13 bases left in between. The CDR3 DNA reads TGCAGTGCTAGAGTTGGAGGGCGCGTCTACGAGCAGTACTTC. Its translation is CSARVGGRVYEQYF.

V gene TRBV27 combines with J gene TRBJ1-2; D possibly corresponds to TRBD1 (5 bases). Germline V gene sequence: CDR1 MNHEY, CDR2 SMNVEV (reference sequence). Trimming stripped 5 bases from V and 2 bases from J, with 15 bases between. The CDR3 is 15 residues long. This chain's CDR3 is CASSRITGSNYGYTF. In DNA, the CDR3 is TGTGCCAGCAGTCGAATCACAGGATCGAACTATGGCTACACCTTC.

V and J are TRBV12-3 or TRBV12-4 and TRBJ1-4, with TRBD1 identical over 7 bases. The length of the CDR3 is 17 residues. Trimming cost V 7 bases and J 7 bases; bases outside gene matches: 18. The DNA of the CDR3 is TGTGCCAGCACCAGGGAGAGGAGGAGGGGGCGAGGTGAAAAACTGTTTTTT. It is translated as CASTRERRRGRGEKLFF.

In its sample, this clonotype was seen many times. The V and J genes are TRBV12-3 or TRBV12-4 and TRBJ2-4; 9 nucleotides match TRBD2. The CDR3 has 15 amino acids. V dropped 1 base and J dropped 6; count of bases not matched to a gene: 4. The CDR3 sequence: CASSLGAGGANIQYF. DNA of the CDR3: TGTGCCAGCAGTTTAGGTGCGGGGGGGGCAAACATTCAGTACTTC.

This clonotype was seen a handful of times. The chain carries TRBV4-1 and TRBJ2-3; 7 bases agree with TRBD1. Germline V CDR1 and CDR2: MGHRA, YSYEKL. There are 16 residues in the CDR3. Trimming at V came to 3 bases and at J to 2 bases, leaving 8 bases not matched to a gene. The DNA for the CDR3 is TGCGCCAGCAGCCAGATCGGGACAGCGCACACAGATACGCAGTATTTT. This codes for CASSQIGTAHTDTQYF.

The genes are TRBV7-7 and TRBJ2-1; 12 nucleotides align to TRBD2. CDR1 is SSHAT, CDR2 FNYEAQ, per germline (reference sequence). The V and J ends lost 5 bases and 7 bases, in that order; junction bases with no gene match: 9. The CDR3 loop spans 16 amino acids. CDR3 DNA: TGTGCCAGCAGCCAGAGGACTAGCGGGGAGGGTAATGAGCAGTTCTTC. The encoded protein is CASSQRTSGEGNEQFF.

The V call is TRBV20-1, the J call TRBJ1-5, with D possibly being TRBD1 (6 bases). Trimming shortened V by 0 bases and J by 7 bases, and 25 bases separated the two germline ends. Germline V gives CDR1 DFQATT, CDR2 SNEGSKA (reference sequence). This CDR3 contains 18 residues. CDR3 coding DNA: TGCAGTGCTAGAGATGGGACCCGGGGGGGGGCCCTAAGCCAGCCCCAGCATTTT. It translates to CSARDGTRGGALSQPQHF.

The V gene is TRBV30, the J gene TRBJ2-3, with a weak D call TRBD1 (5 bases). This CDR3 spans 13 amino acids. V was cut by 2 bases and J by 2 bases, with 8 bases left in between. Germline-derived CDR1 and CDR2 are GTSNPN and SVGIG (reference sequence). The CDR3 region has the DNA TGTGCCTGGAGTAGGGGCCCCACAGATACGCAGTATTTT. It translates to CAWSRGPTDTQYF.

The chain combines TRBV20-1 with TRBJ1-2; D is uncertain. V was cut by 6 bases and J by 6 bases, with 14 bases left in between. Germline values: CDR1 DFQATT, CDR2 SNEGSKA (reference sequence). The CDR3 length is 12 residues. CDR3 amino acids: CSAQRRADGYTF. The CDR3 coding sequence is TGCAGTGCCCAGAGACGGGCGGATGGCTACACCTTC.

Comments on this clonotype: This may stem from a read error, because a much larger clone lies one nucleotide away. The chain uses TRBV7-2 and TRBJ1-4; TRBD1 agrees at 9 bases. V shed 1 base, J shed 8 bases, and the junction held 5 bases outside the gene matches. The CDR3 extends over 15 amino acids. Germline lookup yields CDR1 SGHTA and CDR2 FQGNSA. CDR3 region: CASSLEGQGEEKLFF. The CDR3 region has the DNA TGTGCCAGCAGCTTAGAGGGACAGGGTGAGGAAAAACTGTTTTTT.

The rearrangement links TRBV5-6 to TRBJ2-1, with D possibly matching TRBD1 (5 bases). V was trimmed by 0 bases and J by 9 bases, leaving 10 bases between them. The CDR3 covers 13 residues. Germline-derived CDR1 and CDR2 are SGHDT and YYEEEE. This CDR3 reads CASSLVQAPEQFF. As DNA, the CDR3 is TGTGCCAGCAGCTTGGTACAGGCCCCTGAGCAGTTCTTC.

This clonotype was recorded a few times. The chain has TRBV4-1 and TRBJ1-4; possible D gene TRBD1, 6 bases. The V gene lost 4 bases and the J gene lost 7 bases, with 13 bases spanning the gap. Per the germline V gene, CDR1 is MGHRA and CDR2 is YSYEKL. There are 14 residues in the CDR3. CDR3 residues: CASSLRTDSEKLFF. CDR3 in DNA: TGCGCCAGCAGCCTCCGGACAGACTCTGAAAAACTGTTTTTT.

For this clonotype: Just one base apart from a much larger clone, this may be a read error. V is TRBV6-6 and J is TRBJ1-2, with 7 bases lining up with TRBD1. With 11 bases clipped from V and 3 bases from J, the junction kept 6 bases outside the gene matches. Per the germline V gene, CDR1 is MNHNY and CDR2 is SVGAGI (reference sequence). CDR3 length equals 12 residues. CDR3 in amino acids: CAVTTGDYGYTF. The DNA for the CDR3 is TGTGCCGTCACCACAGGGGACTATGGCTACACCTTC.

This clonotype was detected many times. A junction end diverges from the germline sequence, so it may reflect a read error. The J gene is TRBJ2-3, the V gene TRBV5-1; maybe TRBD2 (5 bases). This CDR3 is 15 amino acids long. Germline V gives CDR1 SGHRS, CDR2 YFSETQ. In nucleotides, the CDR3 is TGTGCCAGCAGCTTAGCTGGGCGGGGCACAGATACGCAGTATTTT. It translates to CASSLAGRGTDTQYF.

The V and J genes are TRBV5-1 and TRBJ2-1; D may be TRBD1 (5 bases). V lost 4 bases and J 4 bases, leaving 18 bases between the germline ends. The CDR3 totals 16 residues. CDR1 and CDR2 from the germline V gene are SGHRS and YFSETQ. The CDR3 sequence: CASSPQAQGGYNEQFF. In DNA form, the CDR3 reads TGCGCCAGCAGCCCACAGGCGCAGGGTGGGTACAATGAGCAGTTCTTC. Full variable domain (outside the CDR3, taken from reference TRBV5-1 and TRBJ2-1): KAGVTQTPRYLIKTRGQQVTLSCSPISGHRSVSWYQQTPGQGLQFLFEYFSETQRNKGNFPGRFSGRQFSNSRSEMNVSTLELGDSALYLCASSPQAQGGYNEQFFGPGTRLTVL.

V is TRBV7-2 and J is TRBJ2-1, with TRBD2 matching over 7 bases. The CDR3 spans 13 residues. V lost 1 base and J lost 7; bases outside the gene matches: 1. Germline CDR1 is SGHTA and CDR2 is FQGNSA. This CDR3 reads CASSLGTRNEQFF. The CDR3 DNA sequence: TGTGCCAGCAGCTTAGGGACTAGAAATGAGCAGTTCTTC.

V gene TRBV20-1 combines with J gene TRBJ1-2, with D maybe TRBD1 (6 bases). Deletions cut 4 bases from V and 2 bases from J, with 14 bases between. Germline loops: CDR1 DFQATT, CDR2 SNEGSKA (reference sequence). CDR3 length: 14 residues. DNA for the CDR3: TGCAGTGCTACAAACAGGGTGGAGAACTATGGCTACACCTTC. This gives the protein CSATNRVENYGYTF.

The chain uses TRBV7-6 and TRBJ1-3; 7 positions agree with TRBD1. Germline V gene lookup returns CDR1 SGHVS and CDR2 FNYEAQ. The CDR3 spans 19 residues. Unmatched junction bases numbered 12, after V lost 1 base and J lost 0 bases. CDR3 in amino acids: CASSLGQGAFKSSGNTIYF. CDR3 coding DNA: TGTGCCAGCAGCTTAGGACAGGGTGCGTTCAAAAGCTCTGGAAACACCATATATTTT.

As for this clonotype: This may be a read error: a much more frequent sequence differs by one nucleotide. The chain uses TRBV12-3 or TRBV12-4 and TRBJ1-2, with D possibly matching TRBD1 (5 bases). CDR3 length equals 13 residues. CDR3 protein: CTSRQDSGPSYTF. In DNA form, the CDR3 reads TGTACCAGCAGACAAGACAGTGGACCAAGCTACACCTTC.

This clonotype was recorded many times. The CDR3, as DNA: TGCAGCGTTGAATTCTTTGGGGCTGGGGCCAACGTCCTGACTTTC. Translated, it gives CSVEFFGAGANVLTF. This chain uses TRBV29-1 with TRBJ2-6; D not resolved. V was trimmed by 2 bases and J by 2 bases, leaving 10 bases between them. This CDR3 contains 15 residues. Germline V gene lookup returns CDR1 SQVTM and CDR2 ANQGSEA. The full variable domain, completed using reference TRBV29-1 and TRBJ2-6, is SAVISQKPSRDICQRGTSLTIQCQVDSQVTMMFWYRQQPGQSLTLIATANQGSEATYESGFVIDKFPISRPNLTFSTLTVSNMSPEDSSIYLCSVEFFGAGANVLTFGAGSRLTVL.

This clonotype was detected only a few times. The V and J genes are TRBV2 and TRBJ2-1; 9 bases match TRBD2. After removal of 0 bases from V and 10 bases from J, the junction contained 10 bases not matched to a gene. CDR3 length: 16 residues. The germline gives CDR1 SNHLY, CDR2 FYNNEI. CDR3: CASSEAPSGGPREQFF. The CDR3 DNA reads TGTGCCAGCAGTGAAGCTCCCAGCGGGGGGCCCCGGGAGCAGTTCTTC.

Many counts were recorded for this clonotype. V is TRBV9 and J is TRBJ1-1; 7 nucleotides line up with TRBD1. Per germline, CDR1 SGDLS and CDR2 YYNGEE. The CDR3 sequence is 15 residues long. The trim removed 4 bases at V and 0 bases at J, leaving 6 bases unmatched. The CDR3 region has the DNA TGTGCCAGCAGCCCCCGGACAGGTATGAACACTGAAGCTTTCTTT. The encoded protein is CASSPRTGMNTEAFF.

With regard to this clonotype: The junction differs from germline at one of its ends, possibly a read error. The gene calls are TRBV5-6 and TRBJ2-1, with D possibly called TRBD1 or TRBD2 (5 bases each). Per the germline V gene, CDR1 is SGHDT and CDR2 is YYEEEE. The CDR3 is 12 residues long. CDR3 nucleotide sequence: TGTGCCGGCAGCCTGGAACGGGGACAGCAGTTCTTC. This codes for CAGSLERGQQFF.

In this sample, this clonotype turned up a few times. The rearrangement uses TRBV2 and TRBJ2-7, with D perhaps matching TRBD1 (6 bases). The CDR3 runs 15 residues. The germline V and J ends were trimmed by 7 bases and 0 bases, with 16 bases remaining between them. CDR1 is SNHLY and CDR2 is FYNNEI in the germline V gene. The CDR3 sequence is CASTLPGQVSYEQYF. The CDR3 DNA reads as TGTGCCAGCACTTTGCCGGGACAAGTCTCCTACGAGCAGTACTTC.

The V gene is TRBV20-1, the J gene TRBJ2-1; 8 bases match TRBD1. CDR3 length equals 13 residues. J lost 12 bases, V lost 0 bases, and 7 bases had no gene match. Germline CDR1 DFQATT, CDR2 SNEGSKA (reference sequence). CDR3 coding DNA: TGCAGTGCTAGAGATTTAACAGGGACAGGGCAGTTCTTC. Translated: CSARDLTGTGQFF.